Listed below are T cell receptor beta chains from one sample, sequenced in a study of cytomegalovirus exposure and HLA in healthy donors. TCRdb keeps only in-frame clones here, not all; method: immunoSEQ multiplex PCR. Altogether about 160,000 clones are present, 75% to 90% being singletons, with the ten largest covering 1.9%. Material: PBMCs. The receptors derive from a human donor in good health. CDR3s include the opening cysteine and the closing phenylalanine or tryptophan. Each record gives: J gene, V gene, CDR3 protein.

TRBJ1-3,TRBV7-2,CASSPDTYSGNTIYF
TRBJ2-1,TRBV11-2,CASSLRAESSYNEQFF
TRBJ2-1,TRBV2,CASGQGLTNEQFF
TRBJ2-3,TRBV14,CASSHPGAGGQYF
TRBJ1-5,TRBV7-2,CASSLNQGSNQPQHF
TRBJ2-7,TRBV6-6,CASSYVPGGKEYF
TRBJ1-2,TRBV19,CASSFQGNYGYTF
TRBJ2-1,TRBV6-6,CASRGGQGTTCEQFF
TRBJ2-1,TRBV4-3,CASSQATRYNEQFF
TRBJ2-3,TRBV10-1,CASSESGTASTDTQYF
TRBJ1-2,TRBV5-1,CASSGTSDRGVNYGYTF
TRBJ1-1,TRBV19,CASSRTGNTEAFF
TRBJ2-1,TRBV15,CATSRDPERIPPSNEQFF
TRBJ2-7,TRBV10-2,CASSVTSGGAYEQYF
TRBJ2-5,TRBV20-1,CSAKAGGAQYF
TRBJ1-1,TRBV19,CASSMGLFLGEAFF
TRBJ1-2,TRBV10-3,CAIMGQNYGYTF
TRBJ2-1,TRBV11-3,CASRSGEGYNEQFF
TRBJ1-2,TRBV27,CASSSGDRGLNYGYTF
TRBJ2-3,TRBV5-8,CASSSGTIPSTDTQYF
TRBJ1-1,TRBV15,CATSRGRGLGTEAFF
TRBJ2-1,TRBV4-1,CASSQDGTAGPYNEQFF
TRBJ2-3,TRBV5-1,CASSLVSSTDTQYF
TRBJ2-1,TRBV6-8,CASSYSHAYSSYNEQFF
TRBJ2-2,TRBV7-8,CASSLQQGTFNTGELFF
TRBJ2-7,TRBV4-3,CASSPWTAYEQYF
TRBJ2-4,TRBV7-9,CASSSTPGLQNIQYF
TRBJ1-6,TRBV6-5,CASSYSFGSVDSPLHF
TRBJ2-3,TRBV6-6,CASSYSGGGTDTQYF
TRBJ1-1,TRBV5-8,CASSLQADIGKAFF
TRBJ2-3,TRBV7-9,CASSLFSLASTDTQYF
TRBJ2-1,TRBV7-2,CASSMGTSGGAYNEQFF
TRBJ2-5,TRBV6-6,CASSTGTGGQETQYF
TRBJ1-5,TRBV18,CASTAGTLNPSQPQHF
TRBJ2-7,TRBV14,CASSHINEEKQYF
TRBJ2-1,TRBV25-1,CASSEWTDSNEQFF
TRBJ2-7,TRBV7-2,CASSLGTGAGQGSGEQYF
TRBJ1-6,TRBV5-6,CASTPWGGKDNSPLHF
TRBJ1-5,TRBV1,CTSSSSRREGGQPQHF
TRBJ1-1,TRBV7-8,CASSFMDSNTEAFF
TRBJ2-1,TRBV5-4,CASSLLGTGFSNEQFF
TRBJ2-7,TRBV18,CASSADRASYEQYF
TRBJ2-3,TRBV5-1,CASSADRGTQYF
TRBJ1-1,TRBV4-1,CASSQETPGGGLTEAFF
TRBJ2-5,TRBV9,CASSVGRRDNRETQYF
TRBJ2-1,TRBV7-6,CASSLILADSYNEQFF
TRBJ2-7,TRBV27,CASSFQGSDEQYF
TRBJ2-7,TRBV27,CASSVGQDIYEQYF
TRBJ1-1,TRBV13,CASSTLTHEAFF
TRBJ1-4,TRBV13,CASSQRGAGHEKLFF
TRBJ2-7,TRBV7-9,CASSSTGTGGYEQYF